This TCR beta chain stems from a study of CD8 T cells in ankylosing spondylitis. A quantitative 5'-RACE method, one with molecular barcodes, was used to make TCR beta libraries. Via MiXCR, TCRdb re-called the 5' RACE reads, giving one row per CDR3 protein. The top ten hold roughly 4.5% of the sample, which has 100,000 to 150,000 distinct CDR3 sequences, roughly 11% seen once. In germline, CDR1 is SGDLS, CDR2 YYNGEE. CDR3 length: 15 residues. Trimming shortened V by 0 bases and J by 6 bases, and 10 bases separated the two germline ends. Study findings and constraints: The study looked at matched synovial fluid samples from ankylosing spondylitis patients. Disease-linked clones were reported to be significantly enriched there. A TCR beta motif of 7 or 8 highly homologous variants appeared characteristic of ankylosing spondylitis blood. A number of the motif variants had already been described in reactive arthritis synovial fluid and blood.

At least ten counts were recorded for this clonotype. Antigen unknown. V and J are TRBV9 and TRBJ1-6; D is possibly TRBD1 (5 bases). The material sequenced was blood, either unsorted or a sorted T cell fraction (not recorded which). The sequence derives from a female donor with ankylosing spondylitis or in good health (not recorded which). In DNA, the CDR3 is TGTGCCAGCAGCGTAGGAGGGGTCCGTAATTCACCCCTCCACTTT. Amino acid sequence: CASSVGGVRNSPLHF.